A few counts support the clone carrying this T cell receptor (beta chain). Antigen specificity is unknown. This sample is part of a study of T cells after yellow fever vaccination. Study results and caveats: Primary-vaccination clones mostly resurfaced post-booster (more than 95% CD4, roughly 87% CD8).

TCRdb re-derived calls from the 5' RACE reads in MiXCR, one entry per CDR3 protein. The sample contains 400,000 to 450,000 distinct CDR3 sequences, around 20% of which appear only once. Here the sequenced sample was PBMCs, taken before the yellow fever booster vaccination. The clonotype was recovered from a man in his late teens or twenties who received the YFV17D yellow fever vaccine.

The CDR3 protein is CASSFSGTGIGNTIYF. As DNA, the CDR3 is TGTGCCAGCAGCTTTTCCGGGACAGGGATTGGAAACACCATATATTTT. The V call is TRBV7-6, the J call TRBJ1-3; 9 bases agree with TRBD1. The CDR3 has 16 residues. V dropped 3 bases and J dropped 3; count of bases not matched to a gene: 6. CDR1 is SGHVS, CDR2 FNYEAQ, per germline.